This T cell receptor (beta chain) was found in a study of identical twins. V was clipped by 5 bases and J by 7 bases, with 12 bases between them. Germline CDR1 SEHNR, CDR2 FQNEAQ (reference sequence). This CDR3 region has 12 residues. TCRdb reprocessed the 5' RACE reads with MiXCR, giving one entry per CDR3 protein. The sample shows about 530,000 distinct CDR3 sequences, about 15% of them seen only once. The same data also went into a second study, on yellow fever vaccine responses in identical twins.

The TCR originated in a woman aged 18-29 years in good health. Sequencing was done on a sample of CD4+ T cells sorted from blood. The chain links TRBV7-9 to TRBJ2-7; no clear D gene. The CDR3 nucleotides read TGTGCCAGCAGCCAGTACCTTAGGGAGCAGTACTTC. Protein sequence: CASSQYLREQYF.